This TCR beta chain came from a study of T cell repertoires in cytomegalovirus infection. The sample holds many counts of this clonotype. Germline V lookup: CDR1 LGHNT, CDR2 FRNRAP. With V trimmed by 6 bases and J by 0 bases, 3 bases remained unmatched. The CDR3 is 15 amino acids. TCRdb re-derived calls from the reads in MiXCR, one entry per CDR3 protein. The table includes about 310,000 distinct CDR3 sequences, around 9.1% detected once. This clonotype was sampled from a human donor in good health (CMV status not recorded). Some clones in this sample may be carry-over from other donors' samples. V gene TRBV12-5 combines with J gene TRBJ2-2; 8 bases agree with TRBD1. Source material: PBMCs. The CDR3 DNA reads as TGTGCTAGTGGATACAGGGGGACGAACACCGGGGAGCTGTTTTTT. Translating gives CASGYRGTNTGELFF.